This T cell receptor (beta chain) stems from a study of response to subunit inactivated influenza vaccine. Study observations and caveats: That few new T cells are recruited by each seasonal influenza vaccination was the authors' suggestion.

For this clonotype: Its antigen is not known.

TCRdb re-called the RT-PCR reads with MiXCR, one entry per CDR3 protein. Seen here are fewer than 700,000 distinct CDR3 sequences, 13% observed once, and the top ten hold around 13%. This specimen was PBMCs from blood, taken 45 days after vaccination. This receptor was taken from a man aged 45-65 years who received an inactivated influenza vaccine.

The CDR3 nucleotides read TGTGCCAGCAGCGAGCCCGGTTACACCGGGGAGCTGTTTTTT. Its protein is CASSEPGYTGELFF. V gene TRBV7-2 combines with J gene TRBJ2-2; D gene ambiguous. Trimming cost V 5 bases and J 3 bases, with 10 bases left between them. Germline V gives CDR1 SGHTA, CDR2 FQGNSA. The CDR3 runs 14 residues.